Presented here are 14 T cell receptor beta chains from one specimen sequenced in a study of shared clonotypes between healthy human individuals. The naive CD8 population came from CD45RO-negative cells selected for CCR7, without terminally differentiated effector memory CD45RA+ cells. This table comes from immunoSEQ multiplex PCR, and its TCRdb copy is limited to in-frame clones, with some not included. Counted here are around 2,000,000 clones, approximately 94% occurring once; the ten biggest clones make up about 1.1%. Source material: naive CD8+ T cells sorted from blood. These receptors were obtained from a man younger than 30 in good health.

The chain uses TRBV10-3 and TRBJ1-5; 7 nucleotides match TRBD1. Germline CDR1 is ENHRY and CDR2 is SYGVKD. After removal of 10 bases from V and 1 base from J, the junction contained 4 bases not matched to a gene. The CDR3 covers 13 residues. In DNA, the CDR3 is TGTGCCACTACAGGGGAGAGCAATCAGCCCCAGCATTTT. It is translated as CATTGESNQPQHF.

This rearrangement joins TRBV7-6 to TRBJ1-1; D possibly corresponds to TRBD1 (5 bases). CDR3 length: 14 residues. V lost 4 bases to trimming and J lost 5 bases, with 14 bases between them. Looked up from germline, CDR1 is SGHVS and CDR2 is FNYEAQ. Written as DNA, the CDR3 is TGTGCCAGCAGCTCGCTTGGGGGGGTTACTGAAGCTTTCTTT. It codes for CASSSLGGVTEAFF.

The CDR3 region is CASSQNNRGSGELFF. In DNA, the CDR3 is TGCGCCAGCAGCCAAAACAACAGGGGATCCGGGGAGCTGTTTTTT. The J gene is TRBJ2-2, the V gene TRBV4-1; 7 nucleotides agree with TRBD1. With V trimmed by 2 bases and J by 6 bases, 6 bases remained unmatched. The CDR3 is 15 amino acids. Germline assignment: CDR1 MGHRA and CDR2 YSYEKL.

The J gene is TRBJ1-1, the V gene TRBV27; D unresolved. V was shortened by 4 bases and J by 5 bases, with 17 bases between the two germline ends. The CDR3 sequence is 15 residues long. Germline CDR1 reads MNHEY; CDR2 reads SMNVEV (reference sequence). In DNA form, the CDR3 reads TGTGCCAGCAGTTCTGGACCGGCCCTGGGGACTGAAGCTTTCTTT. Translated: CASSSGPALGTEAFF.

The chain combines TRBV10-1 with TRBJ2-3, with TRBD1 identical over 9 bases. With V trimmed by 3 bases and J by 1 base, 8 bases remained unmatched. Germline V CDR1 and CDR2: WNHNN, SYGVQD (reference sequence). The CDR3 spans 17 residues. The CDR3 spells CASSDGTGPGGTDTQYF. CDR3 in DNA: TGCGCCAGCAGTGACGGGACAGGGCCGGGGGGCACAGATACGCAGTATTTT.

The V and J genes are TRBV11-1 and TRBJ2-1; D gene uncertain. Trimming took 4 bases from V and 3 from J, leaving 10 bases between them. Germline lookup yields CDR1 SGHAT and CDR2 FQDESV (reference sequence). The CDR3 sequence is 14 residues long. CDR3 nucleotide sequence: TGTGCCAGCAGCTCCCCGGAATTCTACAATGAGCAGTTCTTC. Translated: CASSSPEFYNEQFF.

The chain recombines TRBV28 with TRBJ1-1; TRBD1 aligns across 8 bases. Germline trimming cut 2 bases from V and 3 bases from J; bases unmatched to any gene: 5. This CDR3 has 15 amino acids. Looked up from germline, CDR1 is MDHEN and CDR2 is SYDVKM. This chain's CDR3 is CASSLRATGDTEAFF. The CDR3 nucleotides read TGTGCCAGCAGTTTAAGGGCGACAGGGGACACTGAAGCTTTCTTT.

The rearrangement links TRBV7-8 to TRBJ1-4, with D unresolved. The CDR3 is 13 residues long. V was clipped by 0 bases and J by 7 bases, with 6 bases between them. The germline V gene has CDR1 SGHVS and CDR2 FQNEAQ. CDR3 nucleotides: TGTGCCAGCAGCTTAGCCTCCCCTGAAAAACTGTTTTTT. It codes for CASSLASPEKLFF.

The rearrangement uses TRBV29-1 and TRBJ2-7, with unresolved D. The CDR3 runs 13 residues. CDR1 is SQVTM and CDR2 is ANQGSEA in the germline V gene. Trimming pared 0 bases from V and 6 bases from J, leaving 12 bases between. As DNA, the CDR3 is TGCAGCGTTGAAGAAGTGTGGGGTCGCGAGCAGTACTTC. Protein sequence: CSVEEVWGREQYF.

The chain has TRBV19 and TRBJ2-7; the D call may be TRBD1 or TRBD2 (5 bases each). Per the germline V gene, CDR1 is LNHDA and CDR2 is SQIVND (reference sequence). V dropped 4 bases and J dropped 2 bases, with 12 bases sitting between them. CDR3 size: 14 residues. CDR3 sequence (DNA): TGTGCCAGTAGTAATCGGGACGGAGCCTACGAGCAGTACTTC. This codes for CASSNRDGAYEQYF.

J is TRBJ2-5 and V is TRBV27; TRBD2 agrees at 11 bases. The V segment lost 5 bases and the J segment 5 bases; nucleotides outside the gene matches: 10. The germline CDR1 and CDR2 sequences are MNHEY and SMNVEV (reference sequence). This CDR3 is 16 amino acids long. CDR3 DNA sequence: TGTGCCAGCAGTGCCGGGACTAGCGGCGGAGTGGAGACCCAGTACTTC. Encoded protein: CASSAGTSGGVETQYF.

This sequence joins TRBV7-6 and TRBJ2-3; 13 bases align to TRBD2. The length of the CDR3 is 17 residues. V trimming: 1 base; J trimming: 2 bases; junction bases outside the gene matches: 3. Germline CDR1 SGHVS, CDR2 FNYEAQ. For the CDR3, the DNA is TGTGCCAGCAGCTTAGTACTAGCGGGAGGGGACACAGATACGCAGTATTTT. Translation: CASSLVLAGGDTDTQYF.

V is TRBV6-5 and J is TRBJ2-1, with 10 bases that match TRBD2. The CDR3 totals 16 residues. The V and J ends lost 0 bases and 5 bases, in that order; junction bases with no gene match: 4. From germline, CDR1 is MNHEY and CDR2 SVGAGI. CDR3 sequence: CASSYSISGGDNEQFF. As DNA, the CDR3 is TGTGCCAGCAGTTACTCGATAAGCGGGGGGGACAATGAGCAGTTCTTC.

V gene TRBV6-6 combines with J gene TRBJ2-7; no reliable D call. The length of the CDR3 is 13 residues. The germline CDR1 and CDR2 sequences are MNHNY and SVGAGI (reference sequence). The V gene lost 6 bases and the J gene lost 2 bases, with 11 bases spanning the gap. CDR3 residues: CASSVTRTYEQYF. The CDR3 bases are TGTGCCAGCAGCGTTACAAGGACCTACGAGCAGTACTTC.